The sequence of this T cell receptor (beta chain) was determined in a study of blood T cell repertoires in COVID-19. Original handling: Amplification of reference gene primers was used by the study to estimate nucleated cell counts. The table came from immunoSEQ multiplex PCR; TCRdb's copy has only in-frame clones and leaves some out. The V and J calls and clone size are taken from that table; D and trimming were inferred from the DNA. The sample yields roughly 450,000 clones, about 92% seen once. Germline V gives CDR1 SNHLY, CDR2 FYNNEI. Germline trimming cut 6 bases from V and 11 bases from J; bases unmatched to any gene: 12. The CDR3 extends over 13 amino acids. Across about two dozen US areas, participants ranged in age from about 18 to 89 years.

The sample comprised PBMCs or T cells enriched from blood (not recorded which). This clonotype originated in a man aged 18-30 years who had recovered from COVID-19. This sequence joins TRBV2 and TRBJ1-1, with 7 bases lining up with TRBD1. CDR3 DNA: TGTGCCAGCAGCCCCGGGACAGCAACCGGGGCTTTCTTT. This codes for CASSPGTATGAFF.